A single sample gave rise to the 18 T cell receptor beta chains below, sequenced in a study of neurological immune-mediated disorders. TCRdb passed the 5' RACE reads through MiXCR, listing each CDR3 protein once. The repertoire holds roughly 100,000 distinct CDR3 sequences, with about 3.8% as singletons. The sequencing input was PBMCs. These receptors all come from a woman aged 18 to 35 with multiple sclerosis.

This clonotype was counted many times. The DNA of the CDR3 is TGCAGTGCTAGCGATTACAGGGGTTGGGGCTACACCTTC. It translates to CSASDYRGWGYTF. The genes are TRBV20-1 and TRBJ1-2, with TRBD1 matching 7 bases. The CDR3 has 13 residues. Unmatched junction bases numbered 9, after V lost 3 bases and J lost 8 bases. The germline V gene has CDR1 DFQATT and CDR2 SNEGSKA (reference sequence).

This clonotype was recorded many times. The chain joins TRBV5-4 to TRBJ2-1; maybe TRBD2 (7 bases). V shed 5 bases and J shed 5 bases, with 23 bases lying between them. This CDR3 is built from 17 residues. The germline gives CDR1 SGHNT, CDR2 YYREEE (reference sequence). The CDR3, as DNA: TGTGCCAGCAGAAAGGGGGGACTACAATCCTCTAACAATGAGCAGTTCTTC. It specifies CASRKGGLQSSNNEQFF.

This clonotype was picked up many times. The J gene is TRBJ2-7, the V gene TRBV29-1, with 9 bases that match TRBD1. This CDR3 has 11 amino acids. V lost 6 bases to trimming and J lost 6 bases; unmatched junction nucleotides: 3. CDR1 is SQVTM, CDR2 ANQGSEA, per germline. The CDR3 nucleotides read TGCAGCGTGGGACAGGGATTCGAGCAGTACTTC. This codes for CSVGQGFEQYF.

This clonotype was counted at least ten times. The CDR3 DNA sequence: TGTGCCTGGAGTCCTCAACTAGCGAATGAGCAGTTCTTC. The encoded protein is CAWSPQLANEQFF. This rearrangement joins TRBV30 to TRBJ2-1, with 7 nucleotides matching TRBD2. J lost 7 bases, V lost 2 bases, and 5 bases had no gene match. The length of the CDR3 is 13 residues. The germline V gene has CDR1 GTSNPN and CDR2 SVGIG (reference sequence).

This clonotype was recorded at least ten times. The chain carries TRBV4-1 and TRBJ2-7; D may match TRBD1 or TRBD2 (5 bases each). V was pared by 3 bases and J by 6 bases, with 24 bases between. The CDR3 runs 17 residues. Germline lookup yields CDR1 MGHRA and CDR2 YSYEKL. The CDR3 coding sequence is TGCGCCAGCAGCCATCCCTCTGGGGGTCAGGGTAGGGGCGAGCAGTACTTC. It specifies CASSHPSGGQGRGEQYF.

This clonotype occurred many times. The rearrangement links TRBV5-1 to TRBJ1-1; 8 nucleotides align to TRBD1. Trimming removed 4 bases from V and 10 bases from J; junction bases left unmatched: 12. CDR1 and CDR2 from the germline V gene are SGHRS and YFSETQ. CDR3 length: 14 amino acids. CDR3 protein: CASSPRGSRGRAFF. The CDR3 DNA reads TGCGCCAGCAGCCCCAGAGGCTCCAGGGGGCGAGCTTTCTTT.

The table lists this clonotype with many counts. V usage is TRBV18 and J usage is TRBJ1-1; D is ambiguous. The CDR3 runs 16 residues. Germline loops: CDR1 KGHSH, CDR2 LQKENI. Trimming removed 3 bases at V and 4 bases at J, with 18 bases between. The DNA for the CDR3 is TGTGCCAGCTCACCTCCACACGGAAATTCTGGCACTGAAGCTTTCTTT. Amino acid sequence: CASSPPHGNSGTEAFF.

A note on this clonotype: A much larger clone sits a single nucleotide away, making a read error possible. The chain couples TRBV5-1 to TRBJ2-1, with 7 positions matching TRBD2. Germline V gene sequence: CDR1 SGHRS, CDR2 YFSETQ. CDR3 length equals 15 residues. V shed 4 bases, J shed 4 bases, and the junction held 8 bases outside the gene matches. The CDR3 spells CASSAAGAPYNEQFF. As DNA, the CDR3 is TGCGCCAGCAGCGCCGCGGGAGCACCGTACAATGAGCAGTTCTTC. The whole variable domain, remainder taken from reference TRBV5-1 and TRBJ2-1, is KAGVTQTPRYLIKTRGQQVTLSCSPISGHRSVSWYQQTPGQGLQFLFEYFSETQRNKGNFPGRFSGRQFSNSRSEMNVSTLELGDSALYLCASSAAGAPYNEQFFGPGTRLTVL.

This clonotype was counted at least ten times. The J gene is TRBJ1-1, the V gene TRBV19; D might be TRBD1 (5 bases). Trimming left V 11 bases short and J 11 bases short, with 21 bases between. The CDR3 sequence is 12 residues long. The germline V gene has CDR1 LNHDA and CDR2 SQIVND (reference sequence). CDR3 nucleotide sequence: TGTGCCTGCTCCGGGACCCCGAACGGGGCTTTCTTT. It yields the protein CACSGTPNGAFF.

This clonotype came up many times. The chain joins TRBV12-3 or TRBV12-4 to TRBJ2-5; D remains unclear. The CDR3 is 13 residues long. Trimming took 6 bases from V and 3 from J, leaving 11 bases between them. The CDR3: CASSPVGKETQYF. CDR3 nucleotide sequence: TGTGCCAGCAGCCCAGTGGGGAAAGAGACCCAGTACTTC.

This clonotype appeared many times. The CDR3 here is CASSPQGDGYTF. In nucleotides, the CDR3 is TGTGCCAGCTCACCGCAGGGGGATGGCTACACCTTC. The chain combines TRBV18 with TRBJ1-2; 7 nucleotides line up with TRBD1. The V gene's germline CDR1 is KGHSH and CDR2 LQKENI. The ends lost 3 bases at V and 6 bases at J; junction bases unmatched: 1. The CDR3 extends over 12 amino acids.

This clonotype was seen repeatedly, ten times or more. The CDR3 sequence: CASSLEGAKNTEAFF. The CDR3, as DNA: TGCGCCAGCAGCTTGGAAGGGGCGAAGAACACTGAAGCTTTCTTT. The chain joins TRBV5-1 to TRBJ1-1; perhaps TRBD1 as D (5 bases). The CDR3 sequence is 15 residues long. The germline CDR1 and CDR2 sequences are SGHRS and YFSETQ. The ends were cut back, 0 bases at V and 1 base at J, with 10 bases in the middle.

This clonotype was seen repeatedly, ten times or more. The chain employs TRBV5-1 and TRBJ2-5, with 8 bases aligning to TRBD1. CDR3 length: 15 residues. Germline lookup yields CDR1 SGHRS and CDR2 YFSETQ. V gave up 4 bases and J gave up 5 bases; unmatched junction bases: 10. This CDR3 reads CASSMGQEDGETQYF. The CDR3 bases are TGCGCCAGCAGCATGGGACAGGAGGACGGGGAGACCCAGTACTTC.

This clonotype was detected many times. This rearrangement joins TRBV5-6 to TRBJ2-7; D is undetermined. The CDR3 extends over 12 amino acids. The germline CDR1 and CDR2 sequences are SGHDT and YYEEEE. Trimming removed 4 bases at V and 2 bases at J, with 7 bases between. CDR3 bases: TGTGCCAGCAGCAGGGAACCCTACGAGCAGTACTTC. Translated, it gives CASSREPYEQYF.

In this sample, this clonotype turned up many times. This chain joins TRBV7-2 and TRBJ2-3; no firm D call. This CDR3 is 15 amino acids long. With 2 bases removed from V and 0 bases from J, the gap between germline ends came to 9 bases. Germline values: CDR1 SGHTA, CDR2 FQGNSA. CDR3 sequence: CASSLYATSTDTQYF. DNA of the CDR3: TGTGCCAGCAGCTTATACGCAACCAGCACAGATACGCAGTATTTT.

This clonotype was counted ten times or more. The chain carries TRBV20-1 and TRBJ1-2; no clear D. Trimming shortened V by 6 bases and J by 6 bases, and 20 bases separated the two germline ends. CDR3 length: 14 residues. Looked up from germline, CDR1 is DFQATT and CDR2 is SNEGSKA (reference sequence). CDR3 sequence: CSASTVGGKDGYTF. As DNA, the CDR3 is TGCAGTGCATCGACGGTGGGAGGAAAGGATGGCTACACCTTC.

This clonotype was recorded many times. The rearrangement uses TRBV10-2 and TRBJ2-7; D uncertain. Deletions cut 3 bases from V and 7 bases from J, with 16 bases between. This CDR3 comprises 14 residues. The germline gives CDR1 WSHSY, CDR2 SAAADI. CDR3 in DNA: TGCGCCAGCAGTGAAGCCGGGCCCACTTTGGAGCAGTACTTC. As protein: CASSEAGPTLEQYF.

This clonotype occurred many times. V usage is TRBV12-3 or TRBV12-4 and J usage is TRBJ2-5; TRBD2 agrees at 10 bases. The CDR3 consists of 17 residues. The ends lost 5 bases at V and 2 bases at J; junction bases unmatched: 11. CDR3 coding DNA: TGTGCCAGCAGTGATTCCCTAGCGGGAGAAAAGCAAGAGACCCAGTACTTC. It codes for CASSDSLAGEKQETQYF.